This is a list of T cell receptor beta chains from one sample in a study of blood T cell repertoires in COVID-19. TCRdb's table, derived via immunoSEQ multiplex PCR, lists solely in-frame clones and lacks some. There are 150,000 to 200,000 clones in the sample; over 90% occur only once, and about 2% lies in the top ten. The specimen sequenced was peripheral blood. Every receptor here comes from an older woman with COVID-19, enrolled during active disease. Each CDR3 is given with its conserved first and last residue. D genes are given only for firm matches. The size entry is marked missing in some rows and otherwise reads once, few, many or a size class.

-	TRBV29-1	TRBD1	TRBJ1-1	TGCAGCGGAACAGGGGGCGGGGGTGAAGCTTTCTTT	CSGTGGGGEAFF
once	TRBV5-5	TRBD1	TRBJ2-7	TGTGCCAGCAGCTTCCCGGGACAGAGAGACTACGAGCAGTACTTC	CASSFPGQRDYEQYF
-	TRBV19	TRBD1	TRBJ1-4	TGTGCCAGTAGTCGACAGGGGACAGGGTCAACTAATGAAAAACTGTTTTTT	CASSRQGTGSTNEKLFF
-	TRBV29-1	-	TRBJ1-2	TGCAGCGTTGAAGGTAGAATTGGCTACACCTTC	CSVEGRIGYTF
-	TRBV6-6	TRBD1	TRBJ1-5	TGTGCCAGCACCCCCGGGACAGGGAATCAGCCCCAGCATTTT	CASTPGTGNQPQHF
-	TRBV5-1	-	TRBJ2-1	TGCGCCAGCAGCACCTTGACGAGGATAAGCTCCTACAATGAGCAGTTCTTC	CASSTLTRISSYNEQFF
-	TRBV2	-	TRBJ1-1	TGTGCCAGCAGGGCGGGGAGAACTGAAGCTTTCTTT	CASRAGRTEAFF
-	TRBV4-1	-	TRBJ2-1	TGCGCCAGCAGCCATCCCGGACAGACCTACAATGAGCAGTTCTTC	CASSHPGQTYNEQFF
-	TRBV7-8	TRBD1	TRBJ1-5	TGTGCCAGCAGCCCTCGGACAGGGAATCGCAATCAGCCCCAGCATTTT	CASSPRTGNRNQPQHF
-	TRBV15	TRBD1	TRBJ1-1	TGTGCCACCAGCACACACAGGGGGAACTTTGAAGCTTTCTTT	CATSTHRGNFEAFF
-	TRBV7-2	-	TRBJ1-6	TGTGCCAGCAGCTTAGGGAGGAGCTCCAATTCACCCCTCCACTTT	CASSLGRSSNSPLHF
-	TRBV10-3	-	TRBJ1-1	TGTGCCATCAGCCAAAGGGACTCGCAAGAGGCTTTCTTT	CAISQRDSQEAFF
-	TRBV15	-	TRBJ1-1	TGTGCCACCAGCGGGTTTTCCGGGGTGAACACTGAAGCTTTCTTT	CATSGFSGVNTEAFF
-	TRBV5-1	TRBD1	TRBJ2-2	TGCGCCAGCAGCTTGAGCGCCGGGACAGGGAGGACCGGGGAGCTGTTTTTT	CASSLSAGTGRTGELFF
-	TRBV9	TRBD1	TRBJ1-2	TGTGCCAGCAGCGCACCGGACAGGGACTATGGCTACACCTTC	CASSAPDRDYGYTF
-	TRBV12-3/TRBV12-4	-	TRBJ1-3	TGTGCCAGCAGTCAAGGAGGTAACACCATATATTTT	CASSQGGNTIYF
-	TRBV7-9	TRBD2	TRBJ2-3	TGTGCCAGCGGGGGAGCGGGGAGTAGCACAGATACGCAGTATTTT	CASGGAGSSTDTQYF
-	TRBV29-1	-	TRBJ1-1	TGCAGCGTTGAAGACAGGCGAGCCAACATGAACACTGAAGCTTTCTTT	CSVEDRRANMNTEAFF
once	TRBV5-5	-	TRBJ1-5	TGTGCCAGCAGCTTGGACTTACAGGGTACGCCCCAGCATTTT	CASSLDLQGTPQHF
-	TRBV6-4	-	TRBJ1-5	TGTGCCAGCACCCTGGGGGCTGTCCGAAGTGGCAATCAGCCCCAGCATTTT	CASTLGAVRSGNQPQHF
-	TRBV27	-	TRBJ1-2	TGTGCCACCCAAACATCTAACTATGGCTACACCTTC	CATQTSNYGYTF
-	TRBV9	TRBD1	TRBJ1-4	TGTGCCAGCAGCGCTCGACAGGGGAGGAATGAAAAACTGTTTTTT	CASSARQGRNEKLFF
-	TRBV9	TRBD2	TRBJ2-3	TGTGCCAGCAGCCCAGCAGCGGGGGGGCAAGAAGATACGCAGTATTTT	CASSPAAGGQEDTQYF
-	TRBV19	-	TRBJ2-7	TGTGCCAGTAGTATACGGGGGGCTGGTTACGAGCAGTACTTC	CASSIRGAGYEQYF